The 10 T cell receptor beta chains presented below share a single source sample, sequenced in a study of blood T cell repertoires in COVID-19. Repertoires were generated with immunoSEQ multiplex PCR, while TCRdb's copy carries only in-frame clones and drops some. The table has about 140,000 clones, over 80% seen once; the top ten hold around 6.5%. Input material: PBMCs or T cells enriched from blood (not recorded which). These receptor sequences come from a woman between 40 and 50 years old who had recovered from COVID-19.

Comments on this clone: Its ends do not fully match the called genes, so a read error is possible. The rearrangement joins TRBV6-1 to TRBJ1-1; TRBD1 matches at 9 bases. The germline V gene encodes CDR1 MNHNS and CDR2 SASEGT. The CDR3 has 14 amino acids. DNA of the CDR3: TGTGCCAGCAGGGAAGTGGGACAGGGTCTTGTAGCTTTCTTT. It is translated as CASREVGQGLVAFF.

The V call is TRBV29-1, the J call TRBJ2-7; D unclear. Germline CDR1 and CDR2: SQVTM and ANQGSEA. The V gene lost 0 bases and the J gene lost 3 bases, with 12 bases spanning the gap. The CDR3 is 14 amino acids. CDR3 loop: CSVEEEMTGYEQYF. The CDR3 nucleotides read TGCAGCGTTGAAGAAGAGATGACGGGCTACGAGCAGTACTTC.

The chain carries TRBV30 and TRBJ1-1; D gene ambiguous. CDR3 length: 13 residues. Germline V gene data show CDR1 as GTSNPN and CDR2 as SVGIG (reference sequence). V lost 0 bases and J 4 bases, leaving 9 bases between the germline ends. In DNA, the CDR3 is TGTGCCTGGAGTGTACAGTTGGGCACTGAAGCTTTCTTT. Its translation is CAWSVQLGTEAFF.

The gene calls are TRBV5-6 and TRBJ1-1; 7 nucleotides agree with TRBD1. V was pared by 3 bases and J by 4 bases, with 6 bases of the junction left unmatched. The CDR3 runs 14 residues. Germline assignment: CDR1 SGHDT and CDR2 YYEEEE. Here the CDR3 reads CASSSTGSRTEAFF. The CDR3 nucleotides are TGTGCCAGCAGCTCGACAGGGTCACGCACTGAAGCTTTCTTT.

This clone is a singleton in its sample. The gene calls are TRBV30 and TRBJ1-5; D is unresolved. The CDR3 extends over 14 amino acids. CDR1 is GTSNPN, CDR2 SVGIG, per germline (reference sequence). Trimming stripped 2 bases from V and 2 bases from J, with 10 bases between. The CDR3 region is CAWSSGVGNQPQHF. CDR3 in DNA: TGTGCCTGGAGTAGCGGGGTTGGCAATCAGCCCCAGCATTTT. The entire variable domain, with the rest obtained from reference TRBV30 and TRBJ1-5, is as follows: SQTIHQWPATLVQPVGSPLSLECTVEGTSNPNLYWYRQAAGRGLQLLFYSVGIGQISSEVPQNLSASRPQDRQFILSSKKLLLSDSGFYLCAWSSGVGNQPQHFGDGTRLSIL.

The CDR3 region is CASSPLDRDTEAFF. CDR3 bases: TGTGCCAGCAGTCCTCTCGACAGGGACACTGAAGCTTTCTTT. The chain links TRBV7-9 to TRBJ1-1, with TRBD1 matching over 7 bases. Germline trimming cut 6 bases from V and 3 bases from J; bases unmatched to any gene: 7. The germline V gene has CDR1 SEHNR and CDR2 FQNEAQ (reference sequence). This CDR3 has 14 amino acids.

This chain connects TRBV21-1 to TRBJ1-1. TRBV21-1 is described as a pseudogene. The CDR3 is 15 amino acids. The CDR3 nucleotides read TGTGCCAGCAACCTCAAAGCCCTCGAGGGCACTGAAGCTTTCTTT. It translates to CASNLKALEGTEAFF.

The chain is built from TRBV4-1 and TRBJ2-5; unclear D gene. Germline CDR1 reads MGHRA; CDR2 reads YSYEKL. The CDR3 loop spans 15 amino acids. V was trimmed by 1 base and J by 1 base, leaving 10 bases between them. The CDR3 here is CASSQGYRFQETQYF. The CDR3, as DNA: TGCGCCAGCAGCCAAGGATACAGATTCCAAGAGACCCAGTACTTC.

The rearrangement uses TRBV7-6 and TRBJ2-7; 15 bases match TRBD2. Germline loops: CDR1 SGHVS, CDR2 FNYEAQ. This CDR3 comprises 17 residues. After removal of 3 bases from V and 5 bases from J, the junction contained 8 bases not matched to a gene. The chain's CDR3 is CASSFGAGLAGGNEQYF. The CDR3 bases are TGTGCCAGCAGCTTCGGCGCGGGACTAGCGGGGGGCAACGAGCAGTACTTC.

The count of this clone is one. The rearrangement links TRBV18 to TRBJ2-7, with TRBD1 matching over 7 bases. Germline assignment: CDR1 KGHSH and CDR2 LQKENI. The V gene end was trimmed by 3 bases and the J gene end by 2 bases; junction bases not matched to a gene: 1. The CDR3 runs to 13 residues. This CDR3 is CASSPGQTYEQYF. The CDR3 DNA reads TGTGCCAGCTCACCGGGACAGACCTACGAGCAGTACTTC.